A selection of T cell receptor beta chains follows, all from one sample in a study of cytomegalovirus exposure and HLA in healthy donors. TCRdb's table, derived via immunoSEQ multiplex PCR, lists solely in-frame clones and lacks some. Here the sample spans 150,000 or so clones, approximately 72% being singletons. The sequencing input was PBMCs. The receptors shown here come from a man aged 18 to 29 in good health and CMV-seronegative. The CDR3 runs from the conserved cysteine through the conserved F or W. Fields, in order: V gene, clone size, J gene, CDR3 protein. The listing skips clone size in some rows; elsewhere it reads once, few, many or a size class.

V gene: TRBV6-1
clone size: -
J gene: TRBJ2-6
CDR3 protein: CASRETGSGANVLTF

V gene: TRBV5-4
clone size: -
J gene: TRBJ2-3
CDR3 protein: CASHTKIGQSTDTQYF

V gene: TRBV10-3
clone size: few
J gene: TRBJ2-4
CDR3 protein: CAISESTLKNSQYF

V gene: TRBV7-7
clone size: -
J gene: TRBJ2-7
CDR3 protein: CASSPHGTSYEQYF

V gene: TRBV5-8
clone size: -
J gene: TRBJ2-3
CDR3 protein: CASSLGTGERTDTQYF

V gene: TRBV14
clone size: -
J gene: TRBJ1-2
CDR3 protein: CASSQKGGPNGYTF

V gene: TRBV5-6
clone size: once
J gene: TRBJ2-1
CDR3 protein: CASSLEGTAYDNEQFF

V gene: TRBV9
clone size: -
J gene: TRBJ1-1
CDR3 protein: CASSWGTGNTEAFF

V gene: TRBV5-1
clone size: -
J gene: TRBJ1-1
CDR3 protein: CASSLDQWQMNTEAFF

V gene: TRBV4-2
clone size: -
J gene: TRBJ2-3
CDR3 protein: CASSPKTSGGHTDTQYF

V gene: TRBV15
clone size: -
J gene: TRBJ2-3
CDR3 protein: CATSRELAGGSTTDTQYF

V gene: TRBV7-8
clone size: -
J gene: TRBJ1-2
CDR3 protein: CASSSRTGDYYGYTF

V gene: TRBV25-1
clone size: -
J gene: TRBJ1-2
CDR3 protein: CASANDRGYGYTF

V gene: TRBV19
clone size: -
J gene: TRBJ1-6
CDR3 protein: CASSIDTNPGQSPLHF

V gene: TRBV25-1
clone size: -
J gene: TRBJ2-4
CDR3 protein: CASSDQTVAKNIQYF

V gene: TRBV2
clone size: once
J gene: TRBJ2-3
CDR3 protein: CASRGRGGGTDTQYF

V gene: TRBV2
clone size: -
J gene: TRBJ2-7
CDR3 protein: CASSGDRGNYEQYF

V gene: TRBV27
clone size: -
J gene: TRBJ2-1
CDR3 protein: CASSHDADNEQFF

V gene: TRBV6-5
clone size: -
J gene: TRBJ2-2
CDR3 protein: CASTSSNTGELFF

V gene: TRBV9
clone size: -
J gene: TRBJ2-2
CDR3 protein: CASRPFSRGNTGELFF

V gene: TRBV4-1
clone size: -
J gene: TRBJ2-5
CDR3 protein: CASSQGASQETQYF

V gene: TRBV7-9
clone size: -
J gene: TRBJ2-5
CDR3 protein: CASSLGSGGRRETQYF

V gene: TRBV19
clone size: -
J gene: TRBJ1-1
CDR3 protein: CASSRTGDLLTEAFF

V gene: TRBV10-1
clone size: -
J gene: TRBJ2-5
CDR3 protein: CASSEMSIQETQYF

V gene: TRBV6-5
clone size: few
J gene: TRBJ2-7
CDR3 protein: CASSYARGSSYEQYF

V gene: TRBV21-1
clone size: -
J gene: TRBJ2-3
CDR3 protein: CASSSETSGKDTQYF

V gene: TRBV5-1
clone size: few
J gene: TRBJ1-2
CDR3 protein: CASSLVQGSVYGYTF

V gene: TRBV5-5
clone size: -
J gene: TRBJ2-7
CDR3 protein: CTSSPLAGTGGYEQYF

V gene: TRBV6-6
clone size: -
J gene: TRBJ2-7
CDR3 protein: CASRNTIGQGYYEQYF

V gene: TRBV7-3
clone size: -
J gene: TRBJ2-5
CDR3 protein: CASSLTGGKETQYF

V gene: TRBV7-9
clone size: -
J gene: TRBJ2-5
CDR3 protein: CASSLDRGAVSETQYF

V gene: TRBV10-3
clone size: few
J gene: TRBJ1-6
CDR3 protein: CAISESRSSLDSPLHF

V gene: TRBV9
clone size: few
J gene: TRBJ2-3
CDR3 protein: CASSVGPNTDTQYF

V gene: TRBV6-1
clone size: few
J gene: TRBJ1-5
CDR3 protein: CASRIGETNQPQHF

V gene: TRBV5-1
clone size: -
J gene: TRBJ2-5
CDR3 protein: CASGALSGGYQETQYF

V gene: TRBV7-8
clone size: -
J gene: TRBJ1-2
CDR3 protein: CASSLVLTGDPRGYTF

V gene: TRBV7-2
clone size: -
J gene: TRBJ2-1
CDR3 protein: CASSLAGTSDEQFF

V gene: TRBV5-1
clone size: -
J gene: TRBJ1-1
CDR3 protein: CASSLSTVNTEAFF

V gene: TRBV4-1
clone size: -
J gene: TRBJ2-1
CDR3 protein: CASSQGLAGFNEQFF

V gene: TRBV2
clone size: -
J gene: TRBJ1-5
CDR3 protein: CASSDLTGADSNQPQHF

V gene: TRBV30
clone size: -
J gene: TRBJ1-4
CDR3 protein: CAWSVTGKEQEKLFF

V gene: TRBV6-6
clone size: -
J gene: TRBJ1-2
CDR3 protein: CASSIASANYGYTF

V gene: TRBV5-1
clone size: -
J gene: TRBJ2-2
CDR3 protein: CASSYGQGDFAYTGELFF

V gene: TRBV6-5
clone size: -
J gene: TRBJ2-3
CDR3 protein: CASSSTGGPSDTQYF

V gene: TRBV7-3
clone size: few
J gene: TRBJ2-1
CDR3 protein: CASSLDSYNEQFF

V gene: TRBV5-5
clone size: -
J gene: -
CDR3 protein: CASSSGPEGQTQYF

V gene: TRBV6-1
clone size: -
J gene: TRBJ2-1
CDR3 protein: CASSHWGQGYNEQFF

V gene: TRBV5-1
clone size: few
J gene: TRBJ2-3
CDR3 protein: CASSPSGGATDTQYF

V gene: TRBV9
clone size: -
J gene: TRBJ1-4
CDR3 protein: CASSVTPITSSHTNEKLFF

V gene: TRBV11-2
clone size: few
J gene: TRBJ2-1
CDR3 protein: CASSHPRTGLTYNEQFF

V gene: TRBV6-4
clone size: few
J gene: TRBJ2-4
CDR3 protein: CASSEGSGNSQYF

V gene: TRBV7-8
clone size: few
J gene: TRBJ2-1
CDR3 protein: CASSWTSTSIHEQFF